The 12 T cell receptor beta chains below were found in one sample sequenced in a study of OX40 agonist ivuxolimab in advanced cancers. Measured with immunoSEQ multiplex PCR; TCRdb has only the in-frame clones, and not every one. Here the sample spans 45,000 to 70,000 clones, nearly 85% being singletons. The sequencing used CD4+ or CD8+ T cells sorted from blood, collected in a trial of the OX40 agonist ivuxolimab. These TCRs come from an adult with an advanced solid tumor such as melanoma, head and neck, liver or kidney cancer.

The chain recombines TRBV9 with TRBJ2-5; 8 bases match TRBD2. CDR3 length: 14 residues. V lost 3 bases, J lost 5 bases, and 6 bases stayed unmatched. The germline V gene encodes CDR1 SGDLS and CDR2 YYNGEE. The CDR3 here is CASSASRGRETQYF. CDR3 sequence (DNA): TGTGCCAGCAGCGCATCGCGCGGGAGGGAGACCCAGTACTTC.

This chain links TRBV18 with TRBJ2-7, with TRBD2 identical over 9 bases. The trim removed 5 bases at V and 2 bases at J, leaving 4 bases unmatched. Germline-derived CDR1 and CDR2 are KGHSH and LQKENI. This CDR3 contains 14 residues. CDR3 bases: TGTGCCAGCTCAACTCGACTAGCGGCCTACGAGCAGTACTTC. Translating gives CASSTRLAAYEQYF.

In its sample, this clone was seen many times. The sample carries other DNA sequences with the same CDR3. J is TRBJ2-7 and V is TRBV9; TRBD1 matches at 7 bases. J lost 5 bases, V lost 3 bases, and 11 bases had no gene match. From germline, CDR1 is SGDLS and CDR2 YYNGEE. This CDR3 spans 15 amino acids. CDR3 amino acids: CASSGGQGGRDEQYF. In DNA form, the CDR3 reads TGTGCCAGCAGCGGGGGTCAAGGGGGCAGGGACGAGCAGTACTTC.

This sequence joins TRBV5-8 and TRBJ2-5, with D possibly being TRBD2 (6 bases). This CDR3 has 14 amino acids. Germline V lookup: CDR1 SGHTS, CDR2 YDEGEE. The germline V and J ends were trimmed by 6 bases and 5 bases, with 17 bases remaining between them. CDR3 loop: CASTAGFGRETQYF. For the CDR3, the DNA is TGTGCCAGCACCGCCGGGTTTGGGAGGGAGACCCAGTACTTC. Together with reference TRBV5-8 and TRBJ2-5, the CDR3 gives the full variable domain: EAGVTQSPTHLIKTRGQQATLRCSPISGHTSVYWYQQALGLGLQFLLWYDEGEERNRGNFPPRFSGRQFPNYSSELNVNALELEDSALYLCASTAGFGRETQYFGPGTRLLVL.

The CDR3 nucleotides read TGCAGCGTTCGGAGGGGGGAGACCCAGTACTTC. Translation gives CSVRRGETQYF. V is TRBV29-1 and J is TRBJ2-5; D may be TRBD1 or TRBD2 (6 bases each). The CDR3 is made up of 11 amino acids. Germline V gene lookup returns CDR1 SQVTM and CDR2 ANQGSEA. Trimming took 5 bases from V and 5 from J, leaving 9 bases between them. The whole variable domain, remainder taken from reference TRBV29-1 and TRBJ2-5, is SAVISQKPSRDICQRGTSLTIQCQVDSQVTMMFWYRQQPGQSLTLIATANQGSEATYESGFVIDKFPISRPNLTFSTLTVSNMSPEDSSIYLCSVRRGETQYFGPGTRLLVL.

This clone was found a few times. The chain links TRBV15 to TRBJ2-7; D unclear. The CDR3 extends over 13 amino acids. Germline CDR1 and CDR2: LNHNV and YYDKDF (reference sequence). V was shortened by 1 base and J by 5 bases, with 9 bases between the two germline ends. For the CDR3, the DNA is TGTGCCACCAGCAGAGTGGTAAGGGACGAGCAGTACTTC. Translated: CATSRVVRDEQYF.

CDR3 amino acids: CAISESTSGRALPFSQETQYF. CDR3 sequence (DNA): TGTGCCATCAGTGAGTCGACTAGCGGGAGGGCTCTACCGTTCTCCCAAGAGACCCAGTACTTC. The chain joins TRBV10-3 to TRBJ2-5, with 14 positions matching TRBD2. From germline, CDR1 is ENHRY and CDR2 SYGVKD. V trimming: 0 bases; J trimming: 1 base; junction bases outside the gene matches: 13. This CDR3 comprises 21 residues.

CDR3 DNA sequence: TGTGCCAGCAGCAAAGCGGACAGATCTAATGAAAAACTGTTTTTT. This encodes CASSKADRSNEKLFF. The V and J genes are TRBV21-1 and TRBJ1-4; the D call of TRBD1 is as the table states it, not checked on the DNA. TRBV21-1 is given as a pseudogene. This CDR3 is 15 amino acids long.

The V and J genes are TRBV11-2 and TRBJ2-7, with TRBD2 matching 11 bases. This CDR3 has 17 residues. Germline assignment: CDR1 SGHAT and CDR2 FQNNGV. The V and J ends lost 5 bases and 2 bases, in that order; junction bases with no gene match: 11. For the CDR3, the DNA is TGTGCCAGCAGCCCCGGGGGGTTAGCGGGAGGGGCCTACGAGCAGTACTTC. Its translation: CASSPGGLAGGAYEQYF. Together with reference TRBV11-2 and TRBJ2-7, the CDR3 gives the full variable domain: EAGVAQSPRYKIIEKRQSVAFWCNPISGHATLYWYQQILGQGPKLLIQFQNNGVVDDSQLPKDRFSAERLKGVDSTLKIQPAKLEDSAVYLCASSPGGLAGGAYEQYFGPGTRLTVT.

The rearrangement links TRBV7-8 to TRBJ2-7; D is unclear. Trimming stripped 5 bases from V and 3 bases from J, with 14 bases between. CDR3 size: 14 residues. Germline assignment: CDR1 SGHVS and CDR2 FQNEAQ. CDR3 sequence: CASSPDENHYEQYF. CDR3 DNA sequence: TGTGCCAGCAGCCCAGACGAAAATCACTACGAGCAGTACTTC.

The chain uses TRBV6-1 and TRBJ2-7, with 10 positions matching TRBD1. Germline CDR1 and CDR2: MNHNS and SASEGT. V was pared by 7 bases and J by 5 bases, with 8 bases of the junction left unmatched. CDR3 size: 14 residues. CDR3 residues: CASIPGQGNHEQYF. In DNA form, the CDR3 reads TGTGCCAGCATCCCGGGACAGGGGAACCACGAGCAGTACTTC.

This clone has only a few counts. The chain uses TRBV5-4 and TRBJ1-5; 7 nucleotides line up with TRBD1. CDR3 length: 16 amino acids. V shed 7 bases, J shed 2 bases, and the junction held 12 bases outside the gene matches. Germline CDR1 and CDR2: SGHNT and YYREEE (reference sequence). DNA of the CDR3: TGTGCCAGCCCGGACAGGCAAAAACGGGGCAATCAGCCCCAGCATTTT. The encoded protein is CASPDRQKRGNQPQHF.